One sample yielded the 32 T cell receptor beta chains listed below, sequenced in a study of T cell responses to AZD1222 COVID-19 vaccine. The method was immunoSEQ multiplex PCR; TCRdb's version includes in-frame clones alone and lacks a portion of them. There are roughly 150,000 clones in the sample; 70% to 90% occur only once, and 4.7% lies in the top ten. The sample in question was peripheral blood, obtained on day 0 of AZD1222 vaccination. The source of these receptors is an adult in good health.

This chain uses TRBV5-1 with TRBJ1-6, with 11 bases fitting TRBD1. V was pared by 4 bases and J by 6 bases, with 3 bases of the junction left unmatched. The germline V gene encodes CDR1 SGHRS and CDR2 YFSETQ. This CDR3 spans 15 amino acids. DNA for the CDR3: TGCGCCAGCAGCAAGGGACAGGGGGTTAATTCACCCCTCCACTTT. This codes for CASSKGQGVNSPLHF.

This rearrangement joins TRBV7-2 to TRBJ1-2; TRBD1 aligns across 8 bases. Germline V CDR1 and CDR2: SGHTA, FQGNSA. The CDR3 runs 15 residues. With V trimmed by 5 bases and J by 2 bases, 7 bases remained unmatched. The CDR3 region is CASSLRTGRNYGYTF. In nucleotides, the CDR3 is TGTGCCAGCAGCCTGAGGACAGGGAGGAACTATGGCTACACCTTC.

The chain employs TRBV5-1 and TRBJ1-2; D is perhaps TRBD1 (6 bases). CDR1 and CDR2 from the germline V gene are SGHRS and YFSETQ. Trimming stripped 4 bases from V and 4 bases from J, with 14 bases between. This CDR3 contains 14 residues. The CDR3 reads CASSMRDNSYGYTF. The CDR3 DNA reads as TGCGCCAGCAGCATGAGGGACAACTCCTATGGCTACACCTTC.

J is TRBJ1-2 and V is TRBV27; D possibly corresponds to TRBD1 (5 bases). The CDR3 is 15 amino acids. The germline V gene has CDR1 MNHEY and CDR2 SMNVEV (reference sequence). The V end lost 1 base, the J end lost 8 bases, and 17 bases lay between the germline ends. Here the CDR3 DNA reads TGTGCCAGCAGTTTATTAAGGGACCGTCCTCTCGGCTACACCTTC. Protein sequence: CASSLLRDRPLGYTF.

The chain is built from TRBV5-1 and TRBJ1-2; 7 bases agree with TRBD1. Trimming at V came to 0 bases and at J to 8 bases, leaving 16 bases not matched to a gene. This CDR3 region has 17 residues. Germline values: CDR1 SGHRS, CDR2 YFSETQ. For the CDR3, the DNA is TGCGCCAGCAGCTTGGAACCCGGGACAGCAAACCCCTTGGGCTACACCTTC. Translating gives CASSLEPGTANPLGYTF.

V usage is TRBV18 and J usage is TRBJ1-3; no definite D call. The CDR3 sequence is 14 residues long. Between the trimmed V and J ends, which lost 2 bases and 1 base, there was a span of 6 bases. Per germline, CDR1 KGHSH and CDR2 LQKENI. Here the CDR3 reads CASSPAGSGNTIYF. CDR3 sequence (DNA): TGTGCCAGCTCACCAGCGGGTTCTGGAAACACCATATATTTT.

This sequence joins TRBV6-4 and TRBJ2-7, with D maybe TRBD2 (6 bases). Germline V gives CDR1 MRHNA, CDR2 SNTAGT. This CDR3 is 13 amino acids long. V lost 8 bases and J lost 1, with 12 bases in between. CDR3 DNA sequence: TGTGCCAGCGCCGGGACTGTATCCTACGAGCAGTACTTC. Its protein is CASAGTVSYEQYF.

The V call is TRBV5-1, the J call TRBJ1-2, with D perhaps TRBD1 (5 bases). Germline CDR1 and CDR2: SGHRS and YFSETQ. This CDR3 is 12 amino acids long. Between the trimmed V and J ends, which lost 3 bases and 7 bases, there was a span of 10 bases. The CDR3 DNA reads TGCGCCAGCAGCTATCAGGGAGTTGGCTACACCTTC. Protein: CASSYQGVGYTF. Using reference TRBV5-1 and TRBJ1-2 for the parts outside the CDR3, the full variable domain is KAGVTQTPRYLIKTRGQQVTLSCSPISGHRSVSWYQQTPGQGLQFLFEYFSETQRNKGNFPGRFSGRQFSNSRSEMNVSTLELGDSALYLCASSYQGVGYTFGSGTRLTVV.

The genes are TRBV11-2 and TRBJ1-1; no clear D. Germline CDR1 reads SGHAT; CDR2 reads FQNNGV. Trimming shortened V by 5 bases and J by 0 bases, and 10 bases separated the two germline ends. This CDR3 has 14 amino acids. The CDR3 nucleotides are TGTGCCAGCAGCCGTTTTCACGTGAACACTGAAGCTTTCTTT. It is translated as CASSRFHVNTEAFF.

V usage is TRBV28 and J usage is TRBJ2-7; 13 bases align to TRBD2. J gave up 2 bases and V 6 bases, and 7 bases lay outside the gene matches. The CDR3 is 16 amino acids. CDR1 is MDHEN, CDR2 SYDVKM, per germline. The CDR3 region has the DNA TGTGCCAGCAGCCGCGCGACTAGCGGGGGGACCTACGAGCAGTACTTC. Its protein is CASSRATSGGTYEQYF.

The chain combines TRBV7-3 with TRBJ2-1, with D unclear. The length of the CDR3 is 11 residues. Germline CDR1 SGHTA, CDR2 FQGTGA. The germline V and J ends were trimmed by 2 bases and 10 bases, with 6 bases remaining between them. The CDR3 spells CASSLGVEQFF. The CDR3 DNA sequence: TGTGCCAGCAGCTTAGGAGTAGAGCAGTTCTTC. The complete variable domain, with remaining parts taken from reference TRBV7-3 and TRBJ2-1, reads GAGVSQTPSNKVTEKGKYVELRCDPISGHTALYWYRQSLGQGPEFLIYFQGTGAADDSGLPNDRFFAVRPEGSVSTLKIQRTERGDSAVYLCASSLGVEQFFGPGTRLTVL.

The chain employs TRBV7-9 and TRBJ2-2; 7 bases match TRBD1. In germline, CDR1 is SEHNR, CDR2 FQNEAQ (reference sequence). V lost 5 bases and J lost 6; bases outside the gene matches: 12. CDR3 length: 16 amino acids. The CDR3 nucleotides read TGTGCCAGCAGCCCGGGACAGTTTGGGGTAGCCGGGGAGCTGTTTTTT. Its protein product is CASSPGQFGVAGELFF.

About this clone itself: Other DNA sequences from this sample encode an identical CDR3 as well. V is TRBV2 and J is TRBJ2-3; 8 bases are shared with TRBD2. The CDR3 sequence is 16 residues long. Per germline, CDR1 SNHLY and CDR2 FYNNEI. Trimming removed 5 bases from V and 3 bases from J; junction bases left unmatched: 10. The CDR3 loop reads CASSPSASGSTDTQYF. Here the CDR3 DNA reads TGTGCCAGCAGTCCATCAGCTAGCGGGTCTACAGATACGCAGTATTTT.

DNA of the CDR3: TGTGCCAGTAGTATGGGGTACGAGGGCTACACCTTC. This encodes CASSMGYEGYTF. The V and J genes are TRBV19 and TRBJ1-2; no clear D. CDR1 LNHDA and CDR2 SQIVND come from the germline V gene (reference sequence). V was cut by 3 bases and J by 8 bases, with 10 bases left in between. The CDR3 spans 12 residues.

This rearrangement joins TRBV4-1 to TRBJ2-7; D unclear. The germline V gene encodes CDR1 MGHRA and CDR2 YSYEKL. This CDR3 contains 13 residues. V lost 4 bases and J lost 4, with 11 bases in between. The DNA of the CDR3 is TGCGCCAGCAGCCCCGTTACCAGTTACGAGCAGTACTTC. Translating it yields CASSPVTSYEQYF.

The chain has TRBV13 and TRBJ2-7; D might be TRBD1 (6 bases). Germline-derived CDR1 and CDR2 are PRHDT and FYEKMQ (reference sequence). Trimming took 4 bases from V and 0 from J, leaving 13 bases between them. CDR3 length: 15 residues. Here the CDR3 DNA reads TGTGCCAGCAGCTCCCGGGACACGAGCTCCTACGAGCAGTACTTC. This sequence encodes CASSSRDTSSYEQYF.

To note about this clone: The junction differs from germline at one of its ends, possibly a read error. The CDR3 nucleotides read TGTGCCACCCGAGGGACAGGATCTCAGGCCCAGCATTTT. Translating gives CATRGTGSQAQHF. The chain combines TRBV19 with TRBJ1-5, with TRBD1 matching 8 bases. Germline V gene lookup returns CDR1 LNHDA and CDR2 SQIVND (reference sequence). The CDR3 is made up of 13 amino acids.

The chain couples TRBV25-1 to TRBJ2-5; 9 bases agree with TRBD1. J was trimmed by 5 bases and V by 1 base; bases with no gene match: 8. Germline values: CDR1 MGHDK, CDR2 SYGVNS. The CDR3 loop spans 16 amino acids. CDR3 sequence: CASSEWGQGLAETQYF. As DNA, the CDR3 is TGTGCCAGCAGTGAATGGGGACAGGGTCTAGCGGAGACCCAGTACTTC.

The chain recombines TRBV6-5 with TRBJ1-2; D possibly corresponds to TRBD1 (6 bases). The CDR3 is made up of 15 amino acids. Germline V gene lookup returns CDR1 MNHEY and CDR2 SVGAGI. V lost 9 bases and J 4 bases, leaving 21 bases between the germline ends. DNA of the CDR3: TGTGCCAGTAAACTGCTGGACAGCTATAGCTATGGCTACACCTTC. This gives the protein CASKLLDSYSYGYTF.

The chain recombines TRBV12-5 with TRBJ1-6; 7 bases fit TRBD1. J lost 7 bases, V lost 2 bases, and 5 bases had no gene match. CDR3 length: 15 amino acids. Looked up from germline, CDR1 is LGHNT and CDR2 is FRNRAP. CDR3 DNA sequence: TGTGCTAGTGGTTTGCAAGGGGGCCGGAATTCACCCCTCCACTTT. Protein sequence: CASGLQGGRNSPLHF.

V and J are TRBV5-8 and TRBJ2-3; D gene ambiguous. CDR1 is SGHTS, CDR2 YDEGEE, per germline. The ends were cut back, 0 bases at V and 2 bases at J, with 10 bases in the middle. This CDR3 is built from 15 residues. The DNA for the CDR3 is TGTGCCAGCAGCTTGGATTTACAACCCACAGATACGCAGTATTTT. Translated: CASSLDLQPTDTQYF.

The chain joins TRBV7-2 to TRBJ2-5; D call uncertain. Trimming removed 1 base from V and 6 bases from J, with 15 bases in between. The length of the CDR3 is 15 residues. Germline CDR1 and CDR2: SGHTA and FQGNSA. The CDR3 sequence is CASSLDSTSSQTQYF. The CDR3 DNA follows: TGTGCCAGCAGCTTAGATTCGACGTCTTCCCAGACCCAGTACTTC.

This chain uses TRBV5-1 with TRBJ1-2; 9 positions match TRBD1. V lost 2 bases to trimming and J lost 8 bases; unmatched junction nucleotides: 13. From germline, CDR1 is SGHRS and CDR2 YFSETQ. This CDR3 spans 16 amino acids. CDR3 amino acids: CASSLISDRGGGGYTF. For the CDR3, the DNA is TGCGCCAGCAGCTTAATCTCGGACAGGGGAGGCGGAGGCTACACCTTC.

The V gene is TRBV4-2, the J gene TRBJ2-3, with D possibly called TRBD1 or TRBD2 (6 bases each). The CDR3 has 13 residues. The germline V gene encodes CDR1 LGHNA and CDR2 YNFKEQ. Between the trimmed V and J ends, which lost 4 bases and 10 bases, there was a span of 15 bases. The CDR3 DNA reads as TGTGCCAGCAGCCCCGAGGGGGGATGGGCGCAGTATTTT. Its protein is CASSPEGGWAQYF.

The CDR3 sequence is CASSSDRDGYEQYF. CDR3 DNA sequence: TGTGCCAGCAGCTCCGACAGGGACGGCTACGAGCAGTACTTC. The genes are TRBV5-5 and TRBJ2-7; 7 bases fit TRBD1. The germline gives CDR1 SGHKS, CDR2 YYEKEE (reference sequence). There are 14 residues in the CDR3. V lost 3 bases, J lost 3 bases, and 6 bases stayed unmatched. Supplemented by reference TRBV5-5 and TRBJ2-7, the full variable domain reads DAGVTQSPTHLIKTRGQQVTLRCSPISGHKSVSWYQQVLGQGPQFIFQYYEKEERGRGNFPDRFSARQFPNYSSELNVNALLLGDSALYLCASSSDRDGYEQYFGPGTRLTVT.

The J gene is TRBJ2-1, the V gene TRBV7-8, with 9 bases matching TRBD2. Germline lookup yields CDR1 SGHVS and CDR2 FQNEAQ. The CDR3 loop spans 15 amino acids. The junction had 9 bases not matched to a gene; V was cut back by 6 bases and J by 6 bases. The CDR3: CASSKPGLATNEQFF. Written as DNA, the CDR3 is TGTGCCAGCAGTAAACCGGGACTAGCTACCAATGAGCAGTTCTTC.

The chain employs TRBV6-5 and TRBJ1-5; D is possibly TRBD1 (5 bases). The V gene lost 6 bases and the J gene lost 3 bases, with 12 bases spanning the gap. Germline V gene sequence: CDR1 MNHEY, CDR2 SVGAGI. The CDR3 runs 14 residues. The CDR3, as DNA: TGTGCCAGCAGCCTCGACAGATCCAATCAGCCCCAGCATTTT. Its translation: CASSLDRSNQPQHF.

The CDR3 spells CATSDFMGRTAYATNEKLFF. CDR3 DNA sequence: TGTGCCACCAGTGATTTTATGGGGAGGACAGCGTATGCAACTAATGAAAAACTGTTTTTT. The genes are TRBV24-1 and TRBJ1-4; perhaps TRBD1 as D (6 bases). V gave up 1 base and J gave up 0 bases, with 20 bases separating them. The CDR3 sequence is 20 residues long. The germline V gene encodes CDR1 KGHDR and CDR2 SFDVKD.

This clone showed up just a few times. The chain's CDR3 is CASSDSGQGSDEQFF. DNA of the CDR3: TGTGCCAGCAGTGACTCGGGACAGGGGTCCGATGAGCAGTTCTTC. V and J are TRBV6-4 and TRBJ2-1; 10 positions agree with TRBD1. Germline assignment: CDR1 MRHNA and CDR2 SNTAGT. V was pared by 0 bases and J by 8 bases, with 4 bases of the junction left unmatched. The CDR3 is made up of 15 amino acids.

This chain uses TRBV7-6 with TRBJ2-5; 8 bases are a match to TRBD1. Germline CDR1 is SGHVS and CDR2 is FNYEAQ. CDR3 length: 14 amino acids. V shed 5 bases and J 3 bases; nucleotides not matched to a gene: 5. The DNA of the CDR3 is TGTGCCAGCAGCCGCCGACAGGGGAAAGAGACCCAGTACTTC. Translation gives CASSRRQGKETQYF.

The gene calls are TRBV9 and TRBJ2-3; D not certain. V lost 2 bases and J 4 bases, leaving 17 bases between the germline ends. The CDR3 covers 16 residues. Germline V gene sequence: CDR1 SGDLS, CDR2 YYNGEE. The CDR3 DNA reads as TGTGCCAGCAGCGTGCATGCCCTGGAAGGGTCAGATACGCAGTATTTT. Its translation: CASSVHALEGSDTQYF.

The V and J genes are TRBV27 and TRBJ1-5; perhaps TRBD1 as D (5 bases). Germline CDR1 reads MNHEY; CDR2 reads SMNVEV (reference sequence). The CDR3 sequence is 12 residues long. V was cut by 5 bases and J by 10 bases, with 12 bases left in between. CDR3 sequence: CASSRPGRPQHF. CDR3 in DNA: TGTGCCAGCAGTCGCCCGGGACGTCCCCAGCATTTT.